Shown below are 25 T cell receptor beta chains from a single sample sequenced in a study of technical replicates of blood from a handful of donors. TCRdb's copy holds only in-frame clones and misses some; the assay was immunoSEQ multiplex PCR. The data hold 65,000 to 80,000 clones, with 95% to 98% observed a single time. Source material: T cells isolated from PBMCs. The receptors here all came from a human donor in good health.

The J gene is TRBJ1-1, the V gene TRBV18, with D hard to call. The germline V and J ends were trimmed by 2 bases and 1 base, with 5 bases remaining between them. The CDR3 is 13 amino acids. Per the germline V gene, CDR1 is KGHSH and CDR2 is LQKENI. CDR3 DNA: TGTGCCAGCTCACCAGAGAAGAACACTGAAGCTTTCTTT. Translating gives CASSPEKNTEAFF.

The rearrangement uses TRBV28 and TRBJ2-1; unclear D gene. Per germline, CDR1 MDHEN and CDR2 SYDVKM. The CDR3 sequence is 15 residues long. Trimming left V 7 bases short and J 7 bases short, with 20 bases between. The CDR3 sequence: CASTAPEKSWNEQFF. CDR3 nucleotides: TGTGCCAGCACCGCGCCCGAAAAAAGTTGGAATGAGCAGTTCTTC.

V is TRBV6-1 and J is TRBJ2-1, with 9 nucleotides matching TRBD2. Germline trimming cut 6 bases from V and 8 bases from J; bases unmatched to any gene: 11. This CDR3 is built from 15 residues. CDR1 is MNHNS, CDR2 SASEGT, per germline. CDR3 nucleotides: TGTGCCAGCAGCTCTTGGCTAGCGGGAATGGATGAGCAGTTCTTC. Translating gives CASSSWLAGMDEQFF.

The V and J genes are TRBV6-6 and TRBJ1-5; TRBD1 is a possible D gene (5 bases). The CDR3 totals 14 residues. From germline, CDR1 is MNHNY and CDR2 SVGAGI (reference sequence). The V end lost 5 bases, the J end lost 7 bases, and 15 bases lay between the germline ends. DNA for the CDR3: TGTGCCAGCAGTCCACCGGGGGAGCGGCAGCCCCAGCATTTT. Translated, it gives CASSPPGERQPQHF.

The genes are TRBV5-1 and TRBJ2-2; D uncertain. The CDR3 has 16 amino acids. Per germline, CDR1 SGHRS and CDR2 YFSETQ. V lost 1 base and J 0 bases, leaving 10 bases between the germline ends. The CDR3 DNA reads TGCGCCAGCAGCTTGTTTCCCGCGACGAACACCGGGGAGCTGTTTTTT. Protein sequence: CASSLFPATNTGELFF.

The chain combines TRBV4-1 with TRBJ2-7; D not certain. Trimming pared 4 bases from V and 6 bases from J, leaving 10 bases between. Germline values: CDR1 MGHRA, CDR2 YSYEKL. This CDR3 spans 12 amino acids. CDR3 bases: TGCGCCAGCAGCCGCGAGGATAGCGAGCAGTACTTC. Translation gives CASSREDSEQYF.

The gene calls are TRBV10-3 and TRBJ1-2; a possible D gene is TRBD1 (5 bases). Trimming cost V 8 bases and J 3 bases, with 10 bases left between them. The germline V gene encodes CDR1 ENHRY and CDR2 SYGVKD. The CDR3 has 12 amino acids. The CDR3 reads CAIAIQDYGYTF. The CDR3 DNA reads TGTGCCATCGCCATACAGGACTATGGCTACACCTTC.

The chain employs TRBV5-4 and TRBJ2-2, with 9 bases that match TRBD2. V lost 0 bases, J lost 6 bases, and 6 bases stayed unmatched. The germline CDR1 and CDR2 sequences are SGHNT and YYREEE (reference sequence). This CDR3 spans 16 amino acids. The CDR3 reads CASSLVGSGSPGELFF. The CDR3 region has the DNA TGTGCCAGCAGCTTGGTGGGTAGCGGGAGCCCCGGGGAGCTGTTTTTT.

The CDR3 region has the DNA TGTGCCAGCAGTCCCCCGACAGGGGCCGGCAATCAGCCCCAGCATTTT. Its protein product is CASSPPTGAGNQPQHF. V is TRBV28 and J is TRBJ1-5; 8 bases align to TRBD1. Germline V gives CDR1 MDHEN, CDR2 SYDVKM. The junction had 8 bases not matched to a gene; V was cut back by 5 bases and J by 2 bases. The CDR3 consists of 16 residues.

This clone has just one count. This rearrangement joins TRBV7-2 to TRBJ2-7; no clear D. The CDR3 length is 12 residues. Trimming cost V 8 bases and J 2 bases, with 10 bases left between them. Germline V gene sequence: CDR1 SGHTA, CDR2 FQGNSA. CDR3 nucleotides: TGTGCCAGCGGAACGGCGGCCTACGAGCAGTACTTC. Its protein is CASGTAAYEQYF.

CDR3: CASSLDSLATNEKLFF. The CDR3 coding sequence is TGCGCCAGCAGCTTGGACAGTCTTGCAACTAATGAAAAACTGTTTTTT. The chain links TRBV5-1 to TRBJ1-4; no clear D gene. This CDR3 contains 16 residues. Germline V gives CDR1 SGHRS, CDR2 YFSETQ. V lost 0 bases to trimming and J lost 0 bases, with 9 bases between them.

In DNA form, the CDR3 reads TGTGCCAGCAGCATCGAACGGGAAGCTTTCTTT. It translates to CASSIEREAFF. This chain links TRBV7-9 with TRBJ1-1; no clear D. Trimming shortened V by 5 bases and J by 8 bases, and 9 bases separated the two germline ends. The CDR3 is made up of 11 amino acids. Germline-derived CDR1 and CDR2 are SEHNR and FQNEAQ (reference sequence). The full variable domain, rest sourced from reference TRBV7-9 and TRBJ1-1, is DTGVSQNPRHKITKRGQNVTFRCDPISEHNRLYWYRQTLGQGPEFLTYFQNEAQLEKSRLLSDRFSAERPKGSFSTLEIQRTEQGDSAMYLCASSIEREAFFGQGTRLTVV.

The chain links TRBV9 to TRBJ2-6; TRBD1 agrees at 8 bases. The germline V gene encodes CDR1 SGDLS and CDR2 YYNGEE. The V and J ends lost 0 bases and 10 bases, in that order; junction bases with no gene match: 9. The CDR3 extends over 16 amino acids. CDR3 DNA sequence: TGTGCCAGCAGCGTAGAGGACAGGGTATTAGAAAACGTCCTGACTTTC. Amino acid sequence: CASSVEDRVLENVLTF.

V is TRBV29-1 and J is TRBJ2-3; no reliable D call. The V gene's germline CDR1 is SQVTM and CDR2 ANQGSEA. This CDR3 comprises 15 residues. V shed 5 bases and J shed 0 bases, with 15 bases lying between them. CDR3 in DNA: TGCAGCGTTCCCCGGAGCGATAGTAGCACAGATACGCAGTATTTT. This codes for CSVPRSDSSTDTQYF.

J is TRBJ2-2 and V is TRBV2; 8 bases are shared with TRBD1. This CDR3 has 17 residues. Germline V gene sequence: CDR1 SNHLY, CDR2 FYNNEI. The V segment lost 3 bases and the J segment 2 bases; nucleotides outside the gene matches: 8. The CDR3: CASSERLDRGNTGELFF. The DNA of the CDR3 is TGTGCCAGCAGTGAGAGACTCGACAGGGGAAACACCGGGGAGCTGTTTTTT.

Written as DNA, the CDR3 is TGCGCCAGCAGCCGGTGGATGGGACTCCAAGAGACCCAGTACTTC. Translation: CASSRWMGLQETQYF. J is TRBJ2-5 and V is TRBV4-1; TRBD2 is a possible D gene (6 bases). Germline values: CDR1 MGHRA, CDR2 YSYEKL. The CDR3 totals 15 residues. With 4 bases removed from V and 1 base from J, the gap between germline ends came to 13 bases.

V usage is TRBV6-1 and J usage is TRBJ1-3, with D possibly TRBD1 on 5 matching bases. The CDR3 loop spans 14 amino acids. V lost 2 bases to trimming and J lost 1 base, with 6 bases between them. Per the germline V gene, CDR1 is MNHNS and CDR2 is SASEGT. CDR3 nucleotide sequence: TGTGCCAGCAGTGAACAGGGATCTGGAAACACCATATATTTT. Protein product: CASSEQGSGNTIYF.

The V call is TRBV21-1, the J call TRBJ1-1; the table names TRBD1, a call not compared with the DNA. TRBV21-1 constitutes a pseudogene. CDR3 length: 12 residues. The CDR3 DNA sequence: TGTGCCAGCAGACAGGGGGCGTGTAGCGCTTTCTTT. Protein product: CASRQGACSAFF.

V gene TRBV2 combines with J gene TRBJ2-3, with 8 nucleotides matching TRBD1. Germline loops: CDR1 SNHLY, CDR2 FYNNEI. The CDR3 runs to 16 residues. The V segment lost 3 bases and the J segment 0 bases; nucleotides outside the gene matches: 5. This chain's CDR3 is CASSEGTGFSTDTQYF. The CDR3 DNA sequence: TGTGCCAGCAGTGAGGGGACAGGCTTTAGCACAGATACGCAGTATTTT.

This chain connects TRBV27 to TRBJ1-5, with TRBD1 identical over 7 bases. The CDR3 sequence is 14 residues long. With 6 bases clipped from V and 6 bases from J, the junction kept 8 bases outside the gene matches. CDR1 and CDR2 (germline): MNHEY, SMNVEV (reference sequence). The CDR3 sequence is CASSQTGMGQPQHF. CDR3 bases: TGTGCCAGCAGCCAGACAGGGATGGGTCAGCCCCAGCATTTT.

The genes are TRBV18 and TRBJ2-7; no reliable D call. CDR1 and CDR2 (germline): KGHSH, LQKENI. The CDR3 is made up of 15 amino acids. V was cut by 3 bases and J by 2 bases, with 14 bases left in between. The CDR3 nucleotides read TGTGCCAGCTCACCTACGCGGTTAGATACCTACGAGCAGTACTTC. This translates into CASSPTRLDTYEQYF.

V and J are TRBV29-1 and TRBJ2-7, with TRBD1 as a possible D gene (5 bases). V was clipped by 5 bases and J by 5 bases, with 19 bases between them. CDR1 SQVTM and CDR2 ANQGSEA come from the germline V gene. CDR3 size: 14 residues. CDR3: CSVKVQGSIHEQYF. The CDR3 DNA follows: TGCAGCGTTAAAGTTCAGGGTTCTATCCACGAGCAGTACTTC.

The chain employs TRBV5-1 and TRBJ2-1; TRBD1 matches at 12 bases. Losses at the gene ends were 0 bases for V and 5 bases for J; bases not matched to a gene: 15. The length of the CDR3 is 20 residues. The germline gives CDR1 SGHRS, CDR2 YFSETQ. As DNA, the CDR3 is TGCGCCAGCAGCTTGGCACCGGGACAGGGGGCCAGCGGGGGAAACAATGAGCAGTTCTTC. It codes for CASSLAPGQGASGGNNEQFF.

CDR3 region: CASSVTGMHEQYF. The CDR3 DNA sequence: TGCGCCAGCAGCGTCACAGGGATGCACGAGCAGTACTTC. This chain links TRBV5-1 with TRBJ2-7, with a possible D match to TRBD1 (6 bases). CDR3 length equals 13 residues. Per the germline V gene, CDR1 is SGHRS and CDR2 is YFSETQ. Trimming took off 4 bases at V and 5 bases at J, with 13 bases between the two ends.

The chain employs TRBV28 and TRBJ1-3; TRBD1 matches 9 bases. Trimming took 2 bases from V and 2 from J; bases not matched to a gene: 7. Germline V gene lookup returns CDR1 MDHEN and CDR2 SYDVKM. This CDR3 is 17 amino acids long. The CDR3 reads CASSLVWDRDPGNTIYF. The CDR3 region has the DNA TGTGCCAGCAGTTTAGTCTGGGACAGGGACCCTGGAAACACCATATATTTT.